This T cell receptor beta chain was obtained from a study of OX40 agonist ivuxolimab in advanced cancers. Study-wide context: A male proportion of approximately 80% was recorded, with mean age about 62 years and range roughly 23 to 90. General study results and limits: In the 0.1 to 3.0 mg/kg range, CD4+ and CD8+ blood T cells had expanded clonally by week 6.

Concerning this clone itself: The target antigen is unknown.

Sequencing was performed with immunoSEQ multiplex PCR; in TCRdb, only in-frame clones are kept and a portion is missing. The sample has about 48,000 clones, about nine tenths seen once; the top ten hold more than 6.5%. The CDR3 extends over 11 amino acids. Between the trimmed V and J ends, which lost 6 bases and 4 bases, there was a span of 7 bases. Germline V gene lookup returns CDR1 MNHNS and CDR2 SASEGT. Sequenced material: CD4+ or CD8+ T cells sorted from blood, taken in a trial of the OX40 agonist ivuxolimab. This TCR was sampled from an adult with an advanced solid tumor such as melanoma, head and neck, liver or kidney cancer. V is TRBV6-1 and J is TRBJ2-7, with a possible D match to TRBD1 (5 bases). The DNA of the CDR3 is TGTGCCAGCAGCGACAGTTACGAGCAGTACTTC. Translating gives CASSDSYEQYF.